This T cell receptor beta chain emerged from a study of T-cell reconstitution after alpha-beta-depleted transplantation in children. The study, taken as a whole, reports: Two months or so post-transplant, alpha-beta T cells reportedly derived from several hundred expanded graft clones. The main origin of T-cell counts and diversity one year after transplant was newly produced T cells.

This clonotype was recorded a few times. What it recognizes is unknown. An end of the junction does not agree with germline; a read error may underlie this. CDR1 is SGHVS and CDR2 is FNYEAQ in the germline V gene. CDR3 length: 11 residues. Unique molecular identifiers tagged the TCRbeta library. Via MiXCR, TCRdb re-called the PCR reads, giving one row per CDR3 protein. The repertoire holds around 270,000 distinct CDR3 sequences, just over 7.5% seen once, with about 9.3% in the top ten. This sequence joins TRBV7-6 and TRBJ2-1; D is perhaps TRBD1 (5 bases). Sequenced material: peripheral blood, taken 360 days after TCRalphabeta/CD19-depleted stem cell transplant. This TCR was sampled from a female patient aged 2-10 years who had a stem cell transplant for Fanconi anemia, so the T cells may come from the graft donor. CDR3 region: CASSVDSRISF. As DNA, the CDR3 is TGTGCCAGCAGCGTCGACAGCCGTATAAGCTTC.